The 13 T cell receptor beta chains given below trace back to one sample, sequenced in a study of T-cell memory formation after mild COVID-19. TCRdb analysed the 5' RACE reads with MiXCR anew, one entry per CDR3 protein. The sample lists approximately 44,000 distinct CDR3 sequences; roughly 7.2% were seen once. The sample consisted of PBMCs or a T cell subset sorted from them (not recorded which). The receptors come from a young man who had mild COVID-19 (a few samples of this study predate the infection). Cell type and time point are not known.

The chain links TRBV20-1 to TRBJ2-7, with D tentatively TRBD1 (6 bases). The CDR3 sequence is 15 residues long. V shed 5 bases and J shed 9 bases, with 26 bases lying between them. Germline-derived CDR1 and CDR2 are DFQATT and SNEGSKA (reference sequence). CDR3 in amino acids: CSAPMFATGPGVQYV. Written as DNA, the CDR3 is TGCAGTGCTCCTATGTTTGCCACAGGGCCTGGGGTGCAGTACGTC.

There are a few counts of this clonotype. The rearrangement links TRBV29-1 to TRBJ2-7; tentatively, D is TRBD1 (6 bases). V was pared by 3 bases and J by 4 bases, with 10 bases between. The CDR3 loop spans 12 amino acids. Germline V CDR1 and CDR2: SQVTM, ANQGSEA. In DNA, the CDR3 is TGCAGCGTTGAGAACAGGGATTACGAGCAGTACTTC. Residues: CSVENRDYEQYF.

The V and J genes are TRBV5-1 and TRBJ2-1; TRBD2 might be the D (6 bases). CDR1 is SGHRS and CDR2 is YFSETQ in the germline V gene. CDR3 length equals 15 residues. Trimming took off 2 bases at V and 4 bases at J, with 13 bases between the two ends. The CDR3 bases are TGCGCCAGCAGCTTTCGGCCTAGCGAGTACAATGAGCAGTTCTTC. It translates to CASSFRPSEYNEQFF.

This clonotype was detected ten times or more. The V call is TRBV7-2, the J call TRBJ2-3; tentative D call: TRBD1 (5 bases). Trimming left V 0 bases short and J 1 base short, with 8 bases between. Germline assignment: CDR1 SGHTA and CDR2 FQGNSA. CDR3 length: 15 amino acids. The CDR3 sequence is CASSLAGLGTDTQYF. CDR3 DNA: TGTGCCAGCAGCTTAGCGGGGCTAGGCACAGATACGCAGTATTTT.

This clonotype has more than one count but fewer than ten. The rearrangement links TRBV27 to TRBJ2-3, with 9 bases fitting TRBD2. The CDR3 covers 13 residues. Trimming removed 6 bases from V and 4 bases from J; junction bases left unmatched: 2. Looked up from germline, CDR1 is MNHEY and CDR2 is SMNVEV (reference sequence). The chain's CDR3 is CASRRGGADTQYF. The CDR3 nucleotides read TGTGCCAGCAGGCGGGGGGGCGCAGATACGCAGTATTTT.

This clonotype was observed a few times. The chain uses TRBV10-3 and TRBJ2-7; D uncertain. Between the trimmed V and J ends, which lost 2 bases and 4 bases, there was a span of 12 bases. Germline loops: CDR1 ENHRY, CDR2 SYGVKD. The CDR3 has 14 amino acids. CDR3 DNA: TGTGCCATCAGTGAGCCGTTCGTGAAATACGAGCAGTACTTC. Translating it yields CAISEPFVKYEQYF.

In this sample, this clonotype is medium-sized (0.01 to 0.1%). V and J are TRBV12-3 or TRBV12-4 and TRBJ1-5; 11 positions agree with TRBD1. The CDR3 totals 15 residues. Germline trimming cut 4 bases from V and 6 bases from J; bases unmatched to any gene: 5. For the CDR3, the DNA is TGTGCCAGCAGTTACCCGGGACAGGGGGGTCAGCCCCAGCATTTT. Protein: CASSYPGQGGQPQHF.

This clonotype appeared a few times. This sequence joins TRBV20-1 and TRBJ1-5; 8 bases agree with TRBD1. The CDR3 has 17 residues. CDR1 is DFQATT and CDR2 is SNEGSKA in the germline V gene (reference sequence). With 0 bases clipped from V and 1 base from J, the junction kept 8 bases outside the gene matches. The CDR3 bases are TGCAGTGCTAGAGATTATCAGGGGGCATGGAGCAATCAGCCCCAGCATTTT. As protein: CSARDYQGAWSNQPQHF.

CDR3 bases: TGTGCCAGCAGTTTACAGATAAATCAGCCCCAGCATTTT. This gives the protein CASSLQINQPQHF. The V call is TRBV12-3 or TRBV12-4, the J call TRBJ1-5; D is unclear. Between the trimmed V and J ends, which lost 2 bases and 4 bases, there was a span of 6 bases. The CDR3 extends over 13 amino acids.

In this sample, this clonotype turned up many times. The DNA for the CDR3 is TGTGCCAGCAGACGACAGGGGGCTAACGAGCAGTACTTC. This gives the protein CASRRQGANEQYF. This chain uses TRBV6-5 with TRBJ2-7; 10 bases map to TRBD1. The junction had 4 bases not matched to a gene; V was cut back by 6 bases and J by 5 bases. The germline gives CDR1 MNHEY, CDR2 SVGAGI. CDR3 size: 13 residues.

The chain joins TRBV28 to TRBJ1-1, with unresolved D. In germline, CDR1 is MDHEN, CDR2 SYDVKM. V was pared by 5 bases and J by 1 base, with 14 bases between. The CDR3 loop spans 15 amino acids. DNA for the CDR3: TGTGCCAGCAGTACCATCCTCACTGGGAACACTGAAGCTTTCTTT. Its translation is CASSTILTGNTEAFF.

The chain is built from TRBV12-3 or TRBV12-4 and TRBJ2-1; TRBD2 matches 8 bases. The ends lost 4 bases at V and 2 bases at J; junction bases unmatched: 4. The CDR3 consists of 15 residues. Written as DNA, the CDR3 is TGTGCCAGCAGTTGGGATAGCGGGGCCTACAATGAGCAGTTCTTC. Its protein is CASSWDSGAYNEQFF.

In its sample, this clonotype was seen a few times. This chain links TRBV10-3 with TRBJ2-3; 7 positions match TRBD1. CDR1 and CDR2 (germline): ENHRY, SYGVKD. V shed 0 bases, J shed 5 bases, and the junction held 11 bases outside the gene matches. This CDR3 is built from 17 residues. CDR3 sequence: CAISESIGRGRRDTQYF. The CDR3, as DNA: TGTGCCATCAGTGAGTCGATAGGAAGGGGGCGGAGAGATACGCAGTATTTT.